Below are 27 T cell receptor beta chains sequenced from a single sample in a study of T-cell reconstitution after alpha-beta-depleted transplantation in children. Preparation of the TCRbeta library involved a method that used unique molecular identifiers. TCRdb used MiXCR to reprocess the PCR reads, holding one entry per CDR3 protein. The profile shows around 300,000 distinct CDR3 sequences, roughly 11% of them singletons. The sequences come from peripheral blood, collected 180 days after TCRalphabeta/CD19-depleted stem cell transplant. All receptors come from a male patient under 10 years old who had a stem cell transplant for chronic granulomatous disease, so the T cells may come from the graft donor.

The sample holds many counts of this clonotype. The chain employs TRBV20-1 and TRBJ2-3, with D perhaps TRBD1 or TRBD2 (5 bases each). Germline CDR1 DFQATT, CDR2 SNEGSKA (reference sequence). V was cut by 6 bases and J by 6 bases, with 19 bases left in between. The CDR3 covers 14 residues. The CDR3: CSAPGDRDGDTQYF. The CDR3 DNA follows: TGCAGTGCCCCTGGGGATAGGGACGGTGATACGCAGTATTTT.

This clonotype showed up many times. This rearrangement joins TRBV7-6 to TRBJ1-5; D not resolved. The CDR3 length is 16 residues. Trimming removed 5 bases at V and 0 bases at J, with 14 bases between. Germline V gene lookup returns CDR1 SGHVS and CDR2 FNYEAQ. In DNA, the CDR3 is TGTGCCAGCAGCCCTTCGGCGGAGGCTAGCAATCAGCCCCAGCATTTT. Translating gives CASSPSAEASNQPQHF. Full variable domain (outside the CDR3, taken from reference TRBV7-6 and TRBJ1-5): GAGVSQSPRYKVTKRGQDVALRCDPISGHVSLYWYRQALGQGPEFLTYFNYEAQQDKSGLPNDRFSAERPEGSISTLTIQRTEQRDSAMYRCASSPSAEASNQPQHFGDGTRLSIL.

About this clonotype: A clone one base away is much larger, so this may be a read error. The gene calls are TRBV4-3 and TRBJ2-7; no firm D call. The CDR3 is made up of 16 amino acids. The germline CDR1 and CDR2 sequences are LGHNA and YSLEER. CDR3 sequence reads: CASGQDFWRLSYEQYF. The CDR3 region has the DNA TGCGCCAGCGGCCAAGATTTTTGGCGTCTCTCCTACGAGCAGTACTTC.

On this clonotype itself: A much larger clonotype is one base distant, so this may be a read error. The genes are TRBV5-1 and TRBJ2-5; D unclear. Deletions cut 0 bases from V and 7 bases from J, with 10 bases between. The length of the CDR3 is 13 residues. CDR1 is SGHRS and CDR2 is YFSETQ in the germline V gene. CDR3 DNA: TGCGCCAGCAGCTTGGACATCAAAGGGACCCAGTACTTC. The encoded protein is CASSLDIKGTQYF. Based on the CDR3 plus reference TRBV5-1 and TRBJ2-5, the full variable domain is KAGVTQTPRYLIKTRGQQVTLSCSPISGHRSVSWYQQTPGQGLQFLFEYFSETQRNKGNFPGRFSGRQFSNSRSEMNVSTLELGDSALYLCASSLDIKGTQYFGPGTRLLVL.

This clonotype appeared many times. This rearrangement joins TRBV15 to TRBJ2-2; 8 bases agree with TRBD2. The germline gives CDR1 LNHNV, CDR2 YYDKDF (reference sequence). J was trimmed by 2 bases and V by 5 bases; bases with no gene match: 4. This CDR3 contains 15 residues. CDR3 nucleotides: TGTGCCACCAGCGCCAGCGGGGGAAACACCGGGGAGCTGTTTTTT. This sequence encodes CATSASGGNTGELFF.

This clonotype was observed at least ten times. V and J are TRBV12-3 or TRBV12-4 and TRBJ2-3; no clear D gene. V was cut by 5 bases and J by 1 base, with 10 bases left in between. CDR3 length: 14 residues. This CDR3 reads CASSRLVGTDTQYF. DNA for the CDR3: TGTGCCAGCAGTAGGCTAGTCGGCACAGATACGCAGTATTTT.

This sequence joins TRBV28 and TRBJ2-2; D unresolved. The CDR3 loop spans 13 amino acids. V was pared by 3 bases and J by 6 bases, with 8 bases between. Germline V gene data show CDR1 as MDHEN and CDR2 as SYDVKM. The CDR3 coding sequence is TGTGCCAGCAGTTTCATAAGGGCCGGGGAGCTGTTTTTT. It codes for CASSFIRAGELFF.

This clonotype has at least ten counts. DNA of the CDR3: TGTGCCAGCAGCCAGGGGGCTAGGCTCCGGGAGTTCTTC. It specifies CASSQGARLREFF. This chain links TRBV27 with TRBJ2-1; 8 bases fit TRBD1. CDR1 and CDR2 (germline): MNHEY, SMNVEV (reference sequence). The junction had 12 bases not matched to a gene; V was cut back by 6 bases and J by 14 bases. The CDR3 runs 13 residues.

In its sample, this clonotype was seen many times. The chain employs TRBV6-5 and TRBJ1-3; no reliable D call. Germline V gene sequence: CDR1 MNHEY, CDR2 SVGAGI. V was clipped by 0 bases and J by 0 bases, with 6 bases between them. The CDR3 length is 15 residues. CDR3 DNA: TGTGCCAGCAGTTACTCGTATCACTCTGGAAACACCATATATTTT. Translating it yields CASSYSYHSGNTIYF.

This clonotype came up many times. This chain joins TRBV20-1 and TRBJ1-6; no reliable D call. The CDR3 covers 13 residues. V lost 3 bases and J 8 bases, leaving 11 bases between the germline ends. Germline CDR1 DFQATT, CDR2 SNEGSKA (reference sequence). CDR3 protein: CSASMAADSPLHF. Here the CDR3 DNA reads TGCAGTGCTAGTATGGCTGCCGATTCACCCCTCCACTTT.

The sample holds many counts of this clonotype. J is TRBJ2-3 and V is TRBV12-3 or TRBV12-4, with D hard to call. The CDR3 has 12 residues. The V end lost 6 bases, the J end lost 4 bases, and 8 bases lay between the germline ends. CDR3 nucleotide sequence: TGTGCCAGCAGCTGGATAGCAGATACGCAGTATTTT. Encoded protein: CASSWIADTQYF.

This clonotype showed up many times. The CDR3 sequence is CATSDPGRGGEQFF. The CDR3 DNA follows: TGTGCCACCAGTGACCCGGGTCGTGGGGGTGAGCAGTTCTTC. The V call is TRBV24-1, the J call TRBJ2-1; D assignment may be TRBD1 or TRBD2 (5 bases each). From germline, CDR1 is KGHDR and CDR2 SFDVKD. The ends were cut back, 4 bases at V and 9 bases at J, with 15 bases in the middle. The CDR3 covers 14 residues.

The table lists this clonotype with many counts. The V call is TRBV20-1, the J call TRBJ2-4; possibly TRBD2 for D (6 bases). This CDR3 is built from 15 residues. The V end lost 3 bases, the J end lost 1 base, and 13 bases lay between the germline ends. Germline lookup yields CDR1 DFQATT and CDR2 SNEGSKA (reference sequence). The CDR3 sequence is CSASATREAKNIQYF. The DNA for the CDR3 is TGCAGTGCTAGCGCCACACGGGAGGCCAAAAACATTCAGTACTTC.

CDR3 sequence: CASSPDRMNTEAFF. The CDR3 coding sequence is TGTGCCAGCAGTCCAGACAGAATGAACACTGAAGCTTTCTTT. J is TRBJ1-1 and V is TRBV12-3 or TRBV12-4; a weak D match, TRBD1 (5 bases). The CDR3 spans 14 residues. V was shortened by 5 bases and J by 0 bases, with 10 bases between the two germline ends.

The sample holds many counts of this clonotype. CDR3 sequence (DNA): TGTGCCAGCAGTTCACCTCAGCGGGAGGAGGGGGAGACCCAGTACTTC. Translation: CASSSPQREEGETQYF. The V and J genes are TRBV28 and TRBJ2-5; the match to TRBD2 covers 9 bases. With V trimmed by 4 bases and J by 5 bases, 11 bases remained unmatched. Germline V gene lookup returns CDR1 MDHEN and CDR2 SYDVKM. The CDR3 runs 16 residues. Combining the CDR3 with reference TRBV28 and TRBJ2-5 gives the whole variable domain DVKVTQSSRYLVKRTGEKVFLECVQDMDHENMFWYRQDPGLGLRLIYFSYDVKMKEKGDIPEGYSVSREKKERFSLILESASTNQTSMYLCASSSPQREEGETQYFGPGTRLLVL.

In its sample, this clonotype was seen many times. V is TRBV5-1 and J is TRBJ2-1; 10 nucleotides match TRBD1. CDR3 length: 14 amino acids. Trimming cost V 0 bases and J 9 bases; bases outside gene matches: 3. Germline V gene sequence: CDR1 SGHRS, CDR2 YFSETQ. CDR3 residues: CASSLGQGAGEQFF. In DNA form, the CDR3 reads TGCGCCAGCAGCTTGGGACAGGGGGCTGGTGAGCAGTTCTTC.

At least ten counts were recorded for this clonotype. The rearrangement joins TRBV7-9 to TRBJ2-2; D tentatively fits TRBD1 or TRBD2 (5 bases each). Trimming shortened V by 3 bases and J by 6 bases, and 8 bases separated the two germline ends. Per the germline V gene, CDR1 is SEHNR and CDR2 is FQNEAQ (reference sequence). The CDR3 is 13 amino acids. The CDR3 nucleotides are TGTGCCAGCAGCTTGGGGACCCCCGGGGAGCTGTTTTTT. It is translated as CASSLGTPGELFF.

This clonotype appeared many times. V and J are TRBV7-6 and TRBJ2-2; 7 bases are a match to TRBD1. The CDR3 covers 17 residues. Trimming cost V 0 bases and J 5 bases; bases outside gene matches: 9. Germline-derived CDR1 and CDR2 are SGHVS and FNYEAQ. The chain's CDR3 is CASSLAPGQDETGELFF. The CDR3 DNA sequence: TGTGCCAGCAGCTTAGCCCCAGGACAGGATGAAACCGGGGAGCTGTTTTTT.

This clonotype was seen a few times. Here the CDR3 reads CASSPPNSPLHF. The CDR3 DNA follows: TGTGCCAGCAGTCCGCCGAATTCACCCCTCCACTTT. The genes are TRBV27 and TRBJ1-6; no clear D. The germline CDR1 and CDR2 sequences are MNHEY and SMNVEV (reference sequence). The germline V and J ends were trimmed by 5 bases and 7 bases, with 6 bases remaining between them. CDR3 length equals 12 residues.

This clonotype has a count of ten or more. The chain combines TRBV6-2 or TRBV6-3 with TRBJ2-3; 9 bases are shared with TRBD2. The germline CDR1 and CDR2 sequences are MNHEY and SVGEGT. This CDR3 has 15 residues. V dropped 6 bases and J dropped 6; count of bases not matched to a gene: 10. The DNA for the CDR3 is TGTGCCAGCAGAACTTGGGGACTAGCTACGGATACGCAGTATTTT. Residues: CASRTWGLATDTQYF.

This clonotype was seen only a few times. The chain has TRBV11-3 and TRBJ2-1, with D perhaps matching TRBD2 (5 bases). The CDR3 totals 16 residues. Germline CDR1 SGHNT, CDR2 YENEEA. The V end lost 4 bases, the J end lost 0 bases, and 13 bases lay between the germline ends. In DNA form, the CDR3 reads TGTGCCAGCAGCTCCGCTAGCACTAGCTCCTACAATGAGCAGTTCTTC. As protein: CASSSASTSSYNEQFF.

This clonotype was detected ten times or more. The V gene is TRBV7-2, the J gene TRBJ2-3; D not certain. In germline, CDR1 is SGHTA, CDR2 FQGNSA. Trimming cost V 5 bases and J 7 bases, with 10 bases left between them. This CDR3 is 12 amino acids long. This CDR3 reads CASSPVPNTQYF. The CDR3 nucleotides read TGTGCCAGCAGCCCCGTGCCCAATACGCAGTATTTT.

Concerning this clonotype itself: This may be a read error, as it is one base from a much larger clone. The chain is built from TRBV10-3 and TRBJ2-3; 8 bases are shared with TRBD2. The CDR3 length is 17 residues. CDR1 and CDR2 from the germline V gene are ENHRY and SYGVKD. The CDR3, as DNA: TGTGCCATCAGTGAGTCCTCCGGACTAGCCGGGTCAGATACGCCGTATTTT. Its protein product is CAISESSGLAGSDTPYF.

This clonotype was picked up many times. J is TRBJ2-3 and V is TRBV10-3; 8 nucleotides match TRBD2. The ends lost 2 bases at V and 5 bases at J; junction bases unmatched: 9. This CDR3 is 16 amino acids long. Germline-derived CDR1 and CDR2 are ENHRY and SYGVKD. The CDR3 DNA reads TGTGCCATCAGTGAGGAACTAGCGGATTACCTAGATACGCAGTATTTT. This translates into CAISEELADYLDTQYF.

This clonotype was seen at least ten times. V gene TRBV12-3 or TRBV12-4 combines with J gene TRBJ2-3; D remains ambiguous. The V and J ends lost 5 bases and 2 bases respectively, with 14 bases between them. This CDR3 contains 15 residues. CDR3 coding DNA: TGTGCCAGCAGTGGTCCCACGAGCCTCACAGATACGCAGTATTTT. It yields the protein CASSGPTSLTDTQYF.

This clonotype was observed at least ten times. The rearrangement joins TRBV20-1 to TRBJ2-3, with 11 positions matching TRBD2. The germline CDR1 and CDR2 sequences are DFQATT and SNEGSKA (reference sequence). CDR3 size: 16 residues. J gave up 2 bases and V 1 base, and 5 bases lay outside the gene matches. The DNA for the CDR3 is TGCAGTGCTAGAGTACTAGCGGGGGCCCCCACAGATACGCAGTATTTT. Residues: CSARVLAGAPTDTQYF.

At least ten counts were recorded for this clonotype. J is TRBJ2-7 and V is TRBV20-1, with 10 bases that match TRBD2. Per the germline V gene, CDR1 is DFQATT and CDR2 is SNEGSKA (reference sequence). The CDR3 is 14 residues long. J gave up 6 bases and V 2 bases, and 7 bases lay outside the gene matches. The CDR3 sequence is CSARQTSGWSEQYF. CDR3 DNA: TGCAGTGCTAGACAGACTAGCGGGTGGAGCGAGCAGTACTTC.